A selection of T cell receptor beta chains follows, all from one sample in a study of OX40 agonist ivuxolimab in advanced cancers. Profiled with immunoSEQ multiplex PCR; TCRdb holds only in-frame clones, not every one. The sample holds 80,000 or so clones, 85% to 95% seen once. Here the sequenced sample was CD4+ or CD8+ T cells sorted from blood, taken in a trial of the OX40 agonist ivuxolimab. The receptor set was obtained from an adult with an advanced solid tumor such as melanoma, head and neck, liver or kidney cancer. CDR3s include the opening cysteine and the closing phenylalanine or tryptophan. The D gene is left open where the match is weak. Only some rows state a clone size, as once, few, many or a class for expanded clones.

cdr3_nt	cdr3_aa	clone_size	d_call	j_call	v_call
TGTGCCAGCAGCTCCACAGGGCCGGGGGACGAGCAGTACTTC	CASSSTGPGDEQYF	-	-	TRBJ2-7	TRBV7-9
TGTGCCAGTAGTACCGAGGAGGCTTCTGGGGCCAACGTCCTGACTTTC	CASSTEEASGANVLTF	-	-	TRBJ2-6	TRBV19
TGTGCCAGCAGCTTAGGGGCGCAGGACAGCAATCAGCCCCAGCATTTT	CASSLGAQDSNQPQHF	-	-	TRBJ1-5	TRBV11-2
TGTGCCAGCAGCAAGGGGGGGGCCTACAATGAGCAGTTCTTC	CASSKGGAYNEQFF	-	-	TRBJ2-1	TRBV11-2
TGTGCCAGCAGTGAAGGCTATCCGGGAGCTTTCTTT	CASSEGYPGAFF	-	-	TRBJ1-1	TRBV2
TGTGCCAGCAGCTTGTCAGGATACGAGCAGTACTTC	CASSLSGYEQYF	once	-	TRBJ2-7	TRBV5-6
TGTGCCAGCAGCGTATATGGGAACCACGAGCAGTACTTC	CASSVYGNHEQYF	-	-	TRBJ2-7	TRBV9
TGCAGCGTTGAAGGGCAGGCCTACGAGCAGTACTTC	CSVEGQAYEQYF	-	-	TRBJ2-7	TRBV29-1
TGTGCCAGCAGCTTGACGGGGGGGTACAATCAGCCCCAGCATTTT	CASSLTGGYNQPQHF	-	-	TRBJ1-5	TRBV5-6
TGTGCCAGCAGCCAAGATGAGAATAACTCCTACGAGCAGTACTTC	CASSQDENNSYEQYF	-	-	TRBJ2-7	TRBV4-2